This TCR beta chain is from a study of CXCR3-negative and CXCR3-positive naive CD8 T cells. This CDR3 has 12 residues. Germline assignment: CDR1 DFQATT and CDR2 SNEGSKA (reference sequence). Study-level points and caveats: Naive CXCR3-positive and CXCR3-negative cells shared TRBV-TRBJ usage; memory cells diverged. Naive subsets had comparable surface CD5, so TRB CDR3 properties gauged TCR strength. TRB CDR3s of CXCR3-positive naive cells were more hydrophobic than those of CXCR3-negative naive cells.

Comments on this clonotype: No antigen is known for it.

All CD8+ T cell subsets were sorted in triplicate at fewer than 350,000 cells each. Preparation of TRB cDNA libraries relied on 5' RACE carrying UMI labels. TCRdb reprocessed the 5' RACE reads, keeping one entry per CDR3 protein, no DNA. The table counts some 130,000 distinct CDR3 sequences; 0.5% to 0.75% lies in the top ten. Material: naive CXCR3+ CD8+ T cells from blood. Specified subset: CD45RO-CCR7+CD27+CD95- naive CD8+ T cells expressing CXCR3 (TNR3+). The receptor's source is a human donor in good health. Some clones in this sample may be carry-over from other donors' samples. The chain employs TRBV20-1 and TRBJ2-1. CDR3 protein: CSARDPANEQFF.